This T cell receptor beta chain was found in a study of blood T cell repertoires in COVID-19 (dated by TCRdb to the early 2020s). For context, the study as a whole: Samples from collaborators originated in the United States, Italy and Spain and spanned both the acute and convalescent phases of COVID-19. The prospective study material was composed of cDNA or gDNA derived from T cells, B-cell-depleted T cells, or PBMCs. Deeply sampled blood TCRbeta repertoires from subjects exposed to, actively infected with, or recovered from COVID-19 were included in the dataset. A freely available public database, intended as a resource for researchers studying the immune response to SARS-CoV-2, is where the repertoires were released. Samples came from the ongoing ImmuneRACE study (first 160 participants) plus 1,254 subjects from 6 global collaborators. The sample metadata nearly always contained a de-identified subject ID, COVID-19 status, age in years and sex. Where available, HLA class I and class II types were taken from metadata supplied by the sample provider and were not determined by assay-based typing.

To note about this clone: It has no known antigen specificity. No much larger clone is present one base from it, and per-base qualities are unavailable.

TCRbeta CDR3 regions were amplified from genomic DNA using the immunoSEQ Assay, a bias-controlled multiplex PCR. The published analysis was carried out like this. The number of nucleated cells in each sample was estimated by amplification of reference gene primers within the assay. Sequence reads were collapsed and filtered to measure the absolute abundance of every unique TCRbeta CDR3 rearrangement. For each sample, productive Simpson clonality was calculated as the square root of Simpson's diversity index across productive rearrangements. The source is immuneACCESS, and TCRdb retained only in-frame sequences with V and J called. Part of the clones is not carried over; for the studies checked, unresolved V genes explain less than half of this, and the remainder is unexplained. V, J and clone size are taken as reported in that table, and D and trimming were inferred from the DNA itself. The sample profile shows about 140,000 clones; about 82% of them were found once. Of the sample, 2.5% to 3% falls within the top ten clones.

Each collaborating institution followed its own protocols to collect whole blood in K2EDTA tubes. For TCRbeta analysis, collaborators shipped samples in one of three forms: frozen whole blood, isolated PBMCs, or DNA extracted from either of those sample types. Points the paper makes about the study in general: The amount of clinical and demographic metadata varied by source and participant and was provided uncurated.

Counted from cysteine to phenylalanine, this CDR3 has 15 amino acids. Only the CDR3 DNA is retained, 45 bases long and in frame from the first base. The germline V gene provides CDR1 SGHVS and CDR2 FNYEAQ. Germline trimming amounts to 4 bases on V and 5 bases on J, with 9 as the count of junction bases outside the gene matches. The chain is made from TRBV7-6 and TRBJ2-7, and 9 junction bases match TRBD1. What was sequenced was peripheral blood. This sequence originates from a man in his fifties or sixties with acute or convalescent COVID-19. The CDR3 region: CASSSYARDRDEQYF. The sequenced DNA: TGTGCCAGCAGCTCCTACGCGCGGGACAGGGACGAGCAGTACTTC.